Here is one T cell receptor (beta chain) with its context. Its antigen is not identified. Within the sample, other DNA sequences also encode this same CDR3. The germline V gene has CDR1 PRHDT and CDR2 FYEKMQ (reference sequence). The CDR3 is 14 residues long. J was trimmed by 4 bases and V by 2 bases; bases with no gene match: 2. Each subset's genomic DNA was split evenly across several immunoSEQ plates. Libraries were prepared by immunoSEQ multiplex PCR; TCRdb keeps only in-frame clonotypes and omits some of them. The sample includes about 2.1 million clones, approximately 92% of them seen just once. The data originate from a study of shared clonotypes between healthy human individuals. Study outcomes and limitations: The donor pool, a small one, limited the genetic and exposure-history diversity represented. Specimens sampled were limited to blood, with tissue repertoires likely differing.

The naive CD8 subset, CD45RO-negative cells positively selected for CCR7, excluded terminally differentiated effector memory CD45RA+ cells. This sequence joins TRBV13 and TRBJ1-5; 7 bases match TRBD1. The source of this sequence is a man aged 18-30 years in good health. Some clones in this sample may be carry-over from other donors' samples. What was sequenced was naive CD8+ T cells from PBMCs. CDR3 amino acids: CASSLRQGNQPQHF. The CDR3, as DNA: TGTGCCAGCAGCTTAAGACAGGGTAATCAGCCCCAGCATTTT.